This T cell receptor (beta chain) is drawn from a study of blood T cell repertoires in COVID-19. About the study: In each case, the material was cDNA or gDNA derived from T cells, B-cell-depleted T cells, or PBMCs.

Germline V gene lookup returns CDR1 SGDLS and CDR2 YYNGEE. The CDR3 runs 15 residues. The junction had 4 bases not matched to a gene; V was cut back by 4 bases and J by 4 bases. Repertoires were generated with immunoSEQ multiplex PCR, while TCRdb's copy carries only in-frame clones and drops some. The sample includes over 65,000 clones, about 76% of them seen just once. This TCR derives from an elderly man with acute or convalescent COVID-19. The specimen was peripheral blood. The chain uses TRBV9 and TRBJ2-1; 11 bases agree with TRBD2. DNA of the CDR3: TGTGCCAGCAGCTCGGGACTAGCGGAATACAATGAGCAGTTCTTC. Encoded protein: CASSSGLAEYNEQFF. The full variable domain, completed using reference TRBV9 and TRBJ2-1, is DSGVTQTPKHLITATGQRVTLRCSPRSGDLSVYWYQQSLDQGLQFLIQYYNGEERAKGNILERFSAQQFPDLHSELNLSSLELGDSALYFCASSSGLAEYNEQFFGPGTRLTVL.